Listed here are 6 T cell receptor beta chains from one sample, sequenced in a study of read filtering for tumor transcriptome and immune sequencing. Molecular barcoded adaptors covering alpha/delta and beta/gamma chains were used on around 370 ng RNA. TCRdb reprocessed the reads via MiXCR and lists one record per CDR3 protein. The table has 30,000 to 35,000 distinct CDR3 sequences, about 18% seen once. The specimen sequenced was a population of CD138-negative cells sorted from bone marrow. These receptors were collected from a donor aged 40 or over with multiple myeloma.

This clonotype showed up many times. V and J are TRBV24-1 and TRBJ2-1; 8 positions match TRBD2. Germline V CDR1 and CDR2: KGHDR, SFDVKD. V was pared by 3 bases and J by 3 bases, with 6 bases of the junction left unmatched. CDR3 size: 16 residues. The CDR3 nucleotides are TGTGCCACCAGTGATGAACGGGGGGGCCACTACAATGAGCAGTTCTTC. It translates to CATSDERGGHYNEQFF.

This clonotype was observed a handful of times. The CDR3 region is CASSSQREGHYEQFF. CDR3 coding DNA: TGTGCCAGCAGCTCCCAGCGGGAGGGCCATTATGAGCAGTTCTTC. The J gene is TRBJ2-1, the V gene TRBV11-1, with 10 bases that match TRBD2. The CDR3 runs to 15 residues. Per the germline V gene, CDR1 is SGHAT and CDR2 is FQDESV (reference sequence). After removal of 4 bases from V and 8 bases from J, the junction contained 8 bases not matched to a gene.

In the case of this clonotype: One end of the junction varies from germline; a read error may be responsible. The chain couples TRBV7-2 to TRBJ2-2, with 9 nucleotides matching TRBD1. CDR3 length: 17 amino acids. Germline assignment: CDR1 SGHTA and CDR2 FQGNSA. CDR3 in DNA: TGCGCCAGCAGCCCGTCGGGGACAGGGATTACAACCGGGGAGCTGTTTTTT. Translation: CASSPSGTGITTGELFF.

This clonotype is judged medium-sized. CDR3 protein: CSVQTGGRGLFF. The CDR3 DNA reads TGCAGCGTTCAGACAGGGGGACGGGGGCTGTTCTTC. V is TRBV29-1 and J is TRBJ2-1, with 9 bases fitting TRBD1. The germline V gene encodes CDR1 SQVTM and CDR2 ANQGSEA. The CDR3 spans 12 residues. V was pared by 5 bases and J by 15 bases, with 11 bases of the junction left unmatched.

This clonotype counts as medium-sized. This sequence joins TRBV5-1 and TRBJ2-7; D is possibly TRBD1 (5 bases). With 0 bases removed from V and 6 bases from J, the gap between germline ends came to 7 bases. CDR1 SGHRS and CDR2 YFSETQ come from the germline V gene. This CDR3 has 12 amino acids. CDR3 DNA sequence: TGCGCCAGCAGCTTGGAAGGGGCCGAGCAGTACTTC. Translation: CASSLEGAEQYF.

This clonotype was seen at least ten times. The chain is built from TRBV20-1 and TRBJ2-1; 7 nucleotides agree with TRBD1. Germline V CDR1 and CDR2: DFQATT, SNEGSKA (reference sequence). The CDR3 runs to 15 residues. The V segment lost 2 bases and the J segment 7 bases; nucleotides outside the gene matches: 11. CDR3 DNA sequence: TGCAGTGCTAGAAACCGTATGAAGGGGGCGAATGAGCAGTTCTTC. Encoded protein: CSARNRMKGANEQFF.